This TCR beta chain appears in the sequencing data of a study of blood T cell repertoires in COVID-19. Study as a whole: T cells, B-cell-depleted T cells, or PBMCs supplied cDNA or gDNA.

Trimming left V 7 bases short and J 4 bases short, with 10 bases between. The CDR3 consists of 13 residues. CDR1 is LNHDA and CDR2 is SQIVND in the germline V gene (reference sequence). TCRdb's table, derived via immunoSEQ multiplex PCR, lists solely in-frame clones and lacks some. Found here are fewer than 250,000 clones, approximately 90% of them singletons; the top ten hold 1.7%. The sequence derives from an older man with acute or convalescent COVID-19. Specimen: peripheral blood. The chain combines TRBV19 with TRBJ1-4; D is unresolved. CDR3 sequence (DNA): TGTGCCAGTAACCCCGGACTTAATGAAAAACTGTTTTTT. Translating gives CASNPGLNEKLFF.